The present T cell receptor beta chain was sequenced within a study of CD8+CD57+ T cells in acquired aplastic anemia. Flow cytometry had shown expanded CD8+CD57+ cells in the patients chosen for sequencing. The CDR3 is made up of 15 amino acids. The germline gives CDR1 LNHNV, CDR2 YYDKDF (reference sequence). TCR beta VDJ combinations and CDR3 sequences were profiled from genomic DNA. TCRdb used MiXCR to reprocess the reads, holding one entry per CDR3 protein. The data contain about 200,000 distinct CDR3 sequences, around 49% of them singletons. Remarks on this clonotype: Relative to the germline gene, one junction end is altered; a read error may explain this.

The V and J genes are TRBV15 and TRBJ2-2, with D perhaps assigned TRBD1 or TRBD2 (5 bases each). The clonotype originates from a human donor with aplastic anemia. The sequenced material came from sorted CD4+, CD8+, or CD8+CD57+ T cells (not recorded which) from PBMCs. The CDR3 here is CATSRGRVDTRELFF. CDR3 sequence (DNA): TGTGCCACCAGCAGGGGACGGGTGGACACCAGGGAGCTGTTTTTT. The entire variable domain, with the rest obtained from reference TRBV15 and TRBJ2-2, is as follows: DAMVIQNPRYQVTQFGKPVTLSCSQTLNHNVMYWYQQKSSQAPKLLFHYYDKDFNNEADTPDNFQSRRPNTSFCFLDIRSPGLGDTAMYLCATSRGRVDTRELFFGEGSRLTVL.